This TCR beta chain was obtained from a study of shared clonotypes between healthy human individuals (TCRdb year 2020). Study-level background: The cohort included a few men and a couple of women between 18 and 49 years of age. For each donor, CD4 naive and CD4 memory were each given three plates, CD8 naive was given two plates, and CD8 memory was given one plate. To estimate repertoire size and how much clonotype sharing occurs between individuals, the study deeply sequenced the blood TCR repertoires of roughly 5 healthy adults. Different laboratories and diverse techniques were used to prepare libraries and sequence TCR repertoires, to increase sequencing depth and limit assay-specific biases. Per donor, leukapheresis produced somewhere between about 0.9 and 10 billion PBMCs. Overall study results and their limits: Sampling was restricted to blood, and TCR repertoires in tissues likely differ from the TCR repertoires found in blood. Higher generation probabilities were observed for clonotypes shared by all four sorted-subset donors than for non-shared clonotypes. The genetic and exposure-history diversity represented was limited by the small number of donors. Based on pairwise subsampling, the degree of clonotype sharing among donors was expected to be affected by sequencing depth. Across several donors, about 4.5% of naive CD4, approximately 3.6% of naive CD8, roughly 2.2% of memory CD4, and approximately 0.4% of memory CD8 clonotypes were shared. Incomplete sequencing was indicated by rarefaction of sorted-subset datasets, despite the large sequencing depth. Estimated clonotype richness was generally larger for naive than for memory subsets.

Using the deep immunoSEQ assay, multiplex PCR amplified TCR CDR3 regions from genomic DNA. Extracted genomic DNA from each cell subset was spread evenly across all wells of several immunoSEQ 96-well plates, with each plate serving as a replicate. For sorted subsets, about 200 ng genomic DNA, equal to 25,000 to 35,000 T cell genomes, was loaded into each replicate PCR. Purified libraries were quantified with a Qubit 3.0 fluorometer, sized on a Bioanalyzer 2100, and re-quantified with the KAPA Library Quantification kit. A separate single-read 150-cycle Illumina NextSeq 550 flow cell was used to sequence each immunoSEQ 96-well plate. In the paper's pipeline: Because the immunoSEQ output included only junctional sequences and no quality scores, the filtering could not be the same as the filtering used for full-length reads. To assign V/J genes and CDR3, sequences were annotated using PyIR, a Python wrapper for IgBLAST v1.9, with IMGT germline references. Reads were filtered out if the reads had weak V/J assignments (E-value above 1e-6), no CDR3, stop codons, out-of-frame junctions, or ambiguous translated residues. V3J clonotypes were defined as sequences sharing the same inferred V gene, J gene, and CDR3 amino acid sequence. To compute the percentage overlap between repertoires, the number of shared unique clonotypes was divided by the size of the smaller repertoire. Richness of each repertoire was evaluated using RTK rarefaction, the Chao1 estimator, and Recon v2.1 estimates of unobserved clonotypes. Generation probabilities were computed with OLGA for all TCRbeta clonotypes obtained by the gDNA method from four donors. TCRdb took this table from immuneACCESS and kept in-frame rearrangements with V and J called. Such tables lack part of the clones; where checked against another copy, unresolved V genes explain under half of the gap, and the rest is unexplained. That table furnishes V, J and clone size, whereas the DNA furnished D and trimming. Recorded for this sample are some 2.1 million clones; about 95% of them occurred a single time. In total, the top ten clones hold 1% to 1.3% of the sample.

From its cysteine to its phenylalanine, the CDR3 spans 14 amino acids. Solely the CDR3 DNA is kept, with 42 bases framed from the first base. CDR1 and CDR2, per the germline V gene (reference sequence), are LNHDA and SQIVND. V drops 3 bases and J drops 6 bases, leaving 12 bases in between. For the CD8 naive samples, CD45RO-negative cells were positively selected for CCR7, yielding a CD45RA+CCR7+ population from which TemRA cells were excluded. Healthy HIV-negative adults with no recently reported acute infections or vaccinations were included as donors. Every donor was a Caucasian adult living in Nashville, Tennessee, USA. After blood collection by leukapheresis, PBMCs were isolated using Ficoll-Histopaque density gradient centrifugation and then cryopreserved in the vapor phase of liquid nitrogen. Analytical flow cytometry was used to check the purity and quantity of every magnetically sorted T cell population. Genomic DNA was isolated from every sorted fraction and measured by UV absorbance on a Nanodrop 2000c.

Comment on this clone: The specificity of this receptor is unknown. No much larger clone exists at a distance of one base, and base qualities are not known.

Sequenced input: naive CD8+ T cells sorted from blood. This sample's cell subset or site label indicates: CD45RA+CCR7+. The V gene is TRBV19 and the J gene is TRBJ2-1; the best D guess is TRBD2, with 5 bases matching. The clonotype originates from a man aged 18 to 29 in good health. The CDR3 amino acid sequence is: CASSMWTGSNEQFF. The DNA is TGTGCCAGTAGTATGTGGACTGGCTCCAATGAGCAGTTCTTC.